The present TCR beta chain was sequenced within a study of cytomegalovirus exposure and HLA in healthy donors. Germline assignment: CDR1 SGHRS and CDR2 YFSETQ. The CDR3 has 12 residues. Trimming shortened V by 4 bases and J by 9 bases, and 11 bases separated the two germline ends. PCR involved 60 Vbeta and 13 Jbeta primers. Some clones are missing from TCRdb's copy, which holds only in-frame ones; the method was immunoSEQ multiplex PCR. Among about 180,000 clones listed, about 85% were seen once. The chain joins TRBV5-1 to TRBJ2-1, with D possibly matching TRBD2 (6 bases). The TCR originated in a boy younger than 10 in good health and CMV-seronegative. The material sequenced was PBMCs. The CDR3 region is CASSPGLGEQFF. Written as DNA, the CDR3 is TGCGCCAGCAGCCCGGGACTGGGTGAGCAGTTCTTC.